These 5 T cell receptor beta chains were sequenced from one sample in a study of shared clonotypes between healthy human individuals (dated by TCRdb to the early 2020s). The receptor library was made with the immunoSEQ multiplex PCR assay. The clones in this table, taken by TCRdb from immuneACCESS, are in-frame only. Not every clone is retained; where verified, under half of the shortfall comes from an unresolved V gene, and the cause of the rest is unknown. For this sample there are roughly 2,300,000 clones; about 90% appear just once. The ten largest clones take up 0.37% of the sample. Sequencing input: naive CD4+ T cells from PBMCs. The intended sense of this specimen's cell subset or site label: CD45RA+ positively selected. The receptors derive from a man between 18 and 35 years old in good health. Some clones in this sample may be carry-over from other donors' samples.

The rearrangement links TRBV18 to TRBJ2-2; D gene unclear. Trimming removed 4 bases at V and 6 bases at J, with 12 bases between. The CDR3 consists of 14 residues. Looked up from germline, CDR1 is KGHSH and CDR2 is LQKENI. The CDR3: CASSRGMAAGELFF. CDR3 sequence (DNA): TGTGCCAGCTCACGTGGGATGGCGGCCGGGGAGCTGTTTTTT.

The table lists this clone with a few counts. The chain joins TRBV5-1 to TRBJ1-1; D gene unclear. Germline loops: CDR1 SGHRS, CDR2 YFSETQ. The CDR3 has 15 residues. V was trimmed by 2 bases and J by 0 bases, leaving 11 bases between them. CDR3 nucleotides: TGCGCCAGCAGCTTTGCGGTTGGACTGAACACTGAAGCTTTCTTT. Its protein is CASSFAVGLNTEAFF.

The chain uses TRBV19 and TRBJ1-5, with a possible D match to TRBD1 (6 bases). Per the germline V gene, CDR1 is LNHDA and CDR2 is SQIVND (reference sequence). The CDR3 spans 15 residues. Deletions cut 6 bases from V and 7 bases from J, with 19 bases between. The CDR3 spells CASSSSGTTNQPQHF. The DNA for the CDR3 is TGTGCCAGTAGCTCCTCGGGGACAACTAACCAGCCCCAGCATTTT.

The chain recombines TRBV9 with TRBJ2-3; perhaps D is TRBD1 or TRBD2 (5 bases each). CDR3 length: 16 residues. V was clipped by 6 bases and J by 0 bases, with 17 bases between them. Germline V gives CDR1 SGDLS, CDR2 YYNGEE. The DNA of the CDR3 is TGTGCCAGCAAGGTGGGACCTGGTGCTAGCACAGATACGCAGTATTTT. Translating gives CASKVGPGASTDTQYF.

In its sample, this clone was seen a few times. The chain employs TRBV7-9 and TRBJ1-1, with D hard to call. Germline CDR1 is SEHNR and CDR2 is FQNEAQ (reference sequence). This CDR3 comprises 15 residues. The V end was cut by 5 bases, the J end by 4 bases, with 17 bases between. CDR3 sequence reads: CASSTLTPVGTEAFF. The CDR3 DNA reads TGTGCCAGCAGCACCTTGACTCCTGTGGGCACTGAAGCTTTCTTT.